These 2 T cell receptor beta chains were sequenced from one sample in a study of naive and memory T cell subsets. Both TRBC1 and TRBC2 were covered by a beta constant-region primer of two equimolar oligonucleotides. Four rounds of PCR amplified the ligated cDNA using nested alpha and beta constant-region primers plus SP2. Using its own MiXCR run on the UMI-ligation and nested PCR reads, TCRdb lists one record per CDR3 protein. The sample carries 130,000 or so distinct CDR3 sequences, 36% recorded once. Input material: central memory CD4+ T cells from blood. The source of these receptors is a human donor in good health.

This clonotype was observed a handful of times. The chain combines TRBV20-1 with TRBJ2-1, with D possibly TRBD1 on 5 matching bases. Trimming took 8 bases from V and 9 from J, leaving 23 bases between them. Germline V lookup: CDR1 DFQATT, CDR2 SNEGSKA (reference sequence). The CDR3 has 14 amino acids. The CDR3 region has the DNA TGCAGTCAATCCTTGGGGCCAAGGAGTAGTGAGCAGTTCTTC. Amino acids: CSQSLGPRSSEQFF.

This clonotype was found many times. This chain links TRBV20-1 with TRBJ1-5, with no clear D. This CDR3 comprises 15 residues. V was trimmed by 3 bases and J by 1 base, leaving 13 bases between them. Germline V gene data show CDR1 as DFQATT and CDR2 as SNEGSKA (reference sequence). This CDR3 reads CSASRGPRSNQPQHF. The CDR3 DNA reads TGCAGTGCTAGTAGAGGTCCAAGGAGCAATCAGCCCCAGCATTTT.